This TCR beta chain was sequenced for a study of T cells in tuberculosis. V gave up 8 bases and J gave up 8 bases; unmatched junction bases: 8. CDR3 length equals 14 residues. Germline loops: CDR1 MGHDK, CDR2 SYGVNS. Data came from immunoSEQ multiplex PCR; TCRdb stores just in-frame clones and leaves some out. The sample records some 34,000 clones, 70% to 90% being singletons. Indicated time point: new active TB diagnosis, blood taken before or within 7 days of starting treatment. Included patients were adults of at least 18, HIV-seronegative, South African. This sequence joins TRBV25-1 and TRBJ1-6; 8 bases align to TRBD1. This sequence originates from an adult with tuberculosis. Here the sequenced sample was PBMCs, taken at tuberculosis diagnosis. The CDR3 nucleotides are TGTGCCAGCGCCGGACAGGGCGCTTATTCACCCCTCCACTTT. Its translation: CASAGQGAYSPLHF.